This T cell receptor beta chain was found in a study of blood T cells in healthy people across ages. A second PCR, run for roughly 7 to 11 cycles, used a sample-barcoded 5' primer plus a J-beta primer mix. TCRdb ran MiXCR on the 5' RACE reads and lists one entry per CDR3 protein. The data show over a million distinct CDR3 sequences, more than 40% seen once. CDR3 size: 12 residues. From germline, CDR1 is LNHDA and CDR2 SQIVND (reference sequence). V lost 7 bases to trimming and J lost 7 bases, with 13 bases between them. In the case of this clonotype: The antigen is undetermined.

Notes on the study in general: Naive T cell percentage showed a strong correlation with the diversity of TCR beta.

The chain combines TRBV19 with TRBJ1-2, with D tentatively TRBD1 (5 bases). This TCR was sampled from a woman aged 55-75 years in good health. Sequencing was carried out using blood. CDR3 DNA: TGTGCCAGTAATCAGGGAACGTCTGGCTACACCTTC. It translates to CASNQGTSGYTF.